This T cell receptor (beta chain) was sequenced in a study of cytomegalovirus exposure and HLA in healthy donors (dated by TCRdb to 2016 to 2017). Looking at the study overall: According to a later analysis, the roughly 130 validation repertoires were produced on the same platform as the approximately 600 repertoires of the first cohort. The study aimed to test whether cataloging public T cell receptors could reveal signatures of past pathogen exposure. The study combined high-throughput TCR immunosequencing, statistical association of individual TCRs with disease status, and machine learning to predict cytomegalovirus infection status. Along with the approximately 650-subject first cohort, a separate validation cohort of over 90 different subjects was used.

Donors formed part of the validation cohort, which comprised fewer than 150 subjects and was distinct from the first cohort of under 750 subjects. Library preparation employed the immunoSEQ multiplex PCR assay. The paper's data handling went like this. A statistical classification framework was built for diagnosing cytomegalovirus status from the catalog of TCR beta chain sequences. Held by TCRdb, this immuneACCESS table contains in-frame sequences only and omits some clones. Under half of the omission traces to an unresolved V gene where checked; the cause of the rest is unknown. The D gene and trimming were derived from the DNA, and the V and J assignments and clone size from that table. For this sample there are about 270,000 clones; 65% to 90% appear just once. About 1% of the sample comes from the top ten. The CDR3 spans 14 residues, from the cysteine through the phenylalanine. Only the CDR3 part of the read is kept: 42 bases, read in frame from the first base. The germline V gene gives CDR1 as MNHEY and CDR2 as SVGAGI. Unmatched junction bases come to 11, with V trimmed by 6 bases and J by 6 bases.

On this clone: The antigen it recognizes is unknown. Within one base of it there is no much larger clone, and no base qualities were kept.

Paper-wide results and their limitations: In a later analysis, TCRs clustered in the first cohort were found to also tend to co-occur in the roughly 120 validation repertoires, with 90% to 95% of cluster scores above 0. Three of the identified cytomegalovirus-associated TCR beta chains were confirmed in vitro to be specific for cytomegalovirus antigens. The classifier was reported to diagnose cytomegalovirus status with high specificity and sensitivity in both the original and validation cohorts. The study listed 150 to 200 TCR beta chains as associated with cytomegalovirus. While some public TCRs were present in many individuals, most TCR sequences turned up only very rarely across donors. A later analysis lacked HLA typing for the validation cohort, so it scored co-occurrence in that cohort across all 110 or so repertoires. According to the authors, the approach could potentially be generalized to other disease states and immunological phenotypes.

The rearranged chain carries TRBV6-5 and TRBJ2-7, with 7 bases aligning to TRBD2. The source is a woman aged 18-29 years in good health and CMV-seronegative. Sequencing input: PBMCs. CDR3 region: CASSLLAKDSEQYF. The nucleotide sequence reads TGTGCCAGCAGCCTACTAGCGAAGGACTCCGAGCAGTACTTC.